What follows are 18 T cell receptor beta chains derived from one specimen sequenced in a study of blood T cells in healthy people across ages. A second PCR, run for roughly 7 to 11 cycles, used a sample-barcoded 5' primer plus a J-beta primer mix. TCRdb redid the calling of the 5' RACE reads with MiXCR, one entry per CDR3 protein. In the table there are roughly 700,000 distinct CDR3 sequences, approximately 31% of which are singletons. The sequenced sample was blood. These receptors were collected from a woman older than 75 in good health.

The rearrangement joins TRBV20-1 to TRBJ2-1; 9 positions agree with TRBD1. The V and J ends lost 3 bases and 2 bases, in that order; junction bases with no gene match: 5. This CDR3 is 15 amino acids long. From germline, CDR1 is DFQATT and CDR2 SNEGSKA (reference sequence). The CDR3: CSASVQGATYNEQFF. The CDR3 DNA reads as TGCAGTGCTAGCGTACAGGGGGCAACCTACAATGAGCAGTTCTTC.

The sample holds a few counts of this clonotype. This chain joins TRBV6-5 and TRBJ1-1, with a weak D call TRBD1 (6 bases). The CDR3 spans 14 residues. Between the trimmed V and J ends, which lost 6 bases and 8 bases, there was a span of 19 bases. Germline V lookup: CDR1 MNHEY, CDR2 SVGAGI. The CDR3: CASRPGAGWAEAFF. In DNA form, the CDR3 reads TGTGCCAGCAGGCCGGGGGCAGGGTGGGCCGAAGCTTTCTTT.

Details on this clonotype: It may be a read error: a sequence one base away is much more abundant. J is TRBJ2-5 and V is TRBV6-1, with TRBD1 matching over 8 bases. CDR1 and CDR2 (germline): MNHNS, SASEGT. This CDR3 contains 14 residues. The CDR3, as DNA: TGTGCCAGCAGGGGGACAGGTCGTCAAGAGACCCAGTGCTTC. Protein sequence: CASRGTGRQETQCF.

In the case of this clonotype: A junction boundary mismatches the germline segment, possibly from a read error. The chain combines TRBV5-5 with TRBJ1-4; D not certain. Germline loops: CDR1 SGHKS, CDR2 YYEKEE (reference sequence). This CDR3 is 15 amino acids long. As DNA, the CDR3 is TGCGCCAGCAGCTTGGTCCCCCAGCGGGGTGAAAAACTGTTTTTT. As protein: CASSLVPQRGEKLFF.

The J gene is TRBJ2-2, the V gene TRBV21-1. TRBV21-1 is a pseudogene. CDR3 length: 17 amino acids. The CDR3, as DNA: TGTGCCAGCAGCAAAGTAGGAAGGTCCAGGAACACCGGGGAGCTGTTTTTT. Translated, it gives CASSKVGRSRNTGELFF.

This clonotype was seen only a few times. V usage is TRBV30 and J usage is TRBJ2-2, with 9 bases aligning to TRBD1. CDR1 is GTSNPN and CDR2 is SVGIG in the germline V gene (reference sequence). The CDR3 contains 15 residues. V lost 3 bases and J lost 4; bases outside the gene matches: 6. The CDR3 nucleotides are TGTGCCTGGAGGGAACAGGGGGCGGGCACCGGGGAGCTGTTTTTT. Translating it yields CAWREQGAGTGELFF. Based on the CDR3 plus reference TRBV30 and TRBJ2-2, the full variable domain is SQTIHQWPATLVQPVGSPLSLECTVEGTSNPNLYWYRQAAGRGLQLLFYSVGIGQISSEVPQNLSASRPQDRQFILSSKKLLLSDSGFYLCAWREQGAGTGELFFGEGSRLTVL.

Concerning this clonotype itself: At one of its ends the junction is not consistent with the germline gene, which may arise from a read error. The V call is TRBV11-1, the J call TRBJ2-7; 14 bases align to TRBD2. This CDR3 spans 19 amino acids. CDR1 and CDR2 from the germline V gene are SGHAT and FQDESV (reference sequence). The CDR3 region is CAGSPGTSGSRYLSYEQYF. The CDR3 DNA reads TGTGCCGGCAGCCCTGGGACTAGCGGGAGTCGTTATCTGTCCTACGAGCAGTACTTC.

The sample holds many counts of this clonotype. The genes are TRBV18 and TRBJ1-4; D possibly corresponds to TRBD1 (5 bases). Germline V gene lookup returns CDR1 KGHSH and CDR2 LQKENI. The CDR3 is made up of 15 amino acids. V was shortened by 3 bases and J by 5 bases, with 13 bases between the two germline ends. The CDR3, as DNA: TGTGCCAGCTCACCTGGGGACGAAGGGAATGAAAAACTGTTTTTT. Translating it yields CASSPGDEGNEKLFF.

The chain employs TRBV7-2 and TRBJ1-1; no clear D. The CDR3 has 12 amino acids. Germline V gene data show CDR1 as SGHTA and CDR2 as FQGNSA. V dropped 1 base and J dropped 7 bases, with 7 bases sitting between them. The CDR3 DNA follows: TGTGCCAGCAGCTTAGTAGGGCGTGAAGCTTTCTTT. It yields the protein CASSLVGREAFF.

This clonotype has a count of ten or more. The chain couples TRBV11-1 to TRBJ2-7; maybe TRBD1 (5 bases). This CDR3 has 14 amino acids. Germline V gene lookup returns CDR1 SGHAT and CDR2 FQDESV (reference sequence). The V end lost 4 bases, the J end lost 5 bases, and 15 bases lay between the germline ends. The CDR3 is CASSSWGLLDEQYF. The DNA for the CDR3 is TGTGCCAGCAGCTCGTGGGGCCTCCTCGACGAGCAGTACTTC.

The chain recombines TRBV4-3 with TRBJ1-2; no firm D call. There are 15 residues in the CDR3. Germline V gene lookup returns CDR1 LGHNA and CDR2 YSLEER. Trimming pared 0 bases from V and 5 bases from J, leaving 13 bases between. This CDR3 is CASSQESAYPYGYTF. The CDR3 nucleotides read TGCGCCAGCAGCCAAGAGTCGGCCTACCCATATGGCTACACCTTC.

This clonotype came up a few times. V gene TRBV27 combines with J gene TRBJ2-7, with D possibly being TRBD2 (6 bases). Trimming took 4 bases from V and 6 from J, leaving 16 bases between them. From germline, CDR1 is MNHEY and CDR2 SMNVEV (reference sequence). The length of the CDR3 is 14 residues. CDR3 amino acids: CASSSAGPWIEQYF. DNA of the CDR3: TGTGCCAGCAGTTCCGCGGGACCCTGGATCGAGCAGTACTTC.

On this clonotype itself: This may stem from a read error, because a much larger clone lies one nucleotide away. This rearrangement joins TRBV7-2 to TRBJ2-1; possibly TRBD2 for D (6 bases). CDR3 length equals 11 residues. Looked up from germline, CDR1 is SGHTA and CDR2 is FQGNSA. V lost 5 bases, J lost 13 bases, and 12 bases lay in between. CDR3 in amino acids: CASSNGGTQFF. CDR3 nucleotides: TGTGCCAGCAGCAACGGAGGGACCCAGTTCTTC.

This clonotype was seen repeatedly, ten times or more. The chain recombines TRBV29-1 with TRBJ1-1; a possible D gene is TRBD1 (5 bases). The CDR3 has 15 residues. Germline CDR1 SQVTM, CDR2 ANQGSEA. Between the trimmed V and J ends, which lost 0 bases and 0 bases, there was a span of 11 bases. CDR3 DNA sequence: TGCAGCGTTGAAGAAGGGGACGCGGTGAACACTGAAGCTTTCTTT. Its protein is CSVEEGDAVNTEAFF.

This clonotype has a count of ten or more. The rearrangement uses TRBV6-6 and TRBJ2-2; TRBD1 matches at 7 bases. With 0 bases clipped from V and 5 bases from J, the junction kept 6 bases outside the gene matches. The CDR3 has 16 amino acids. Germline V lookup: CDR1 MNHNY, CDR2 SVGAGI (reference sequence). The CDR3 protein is CASSYSSQGVTGELFF. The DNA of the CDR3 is TGTGCCAGCAGTTACTCGAGTCAGGGGGTGACCGGGGAGCTGTTTTTT.

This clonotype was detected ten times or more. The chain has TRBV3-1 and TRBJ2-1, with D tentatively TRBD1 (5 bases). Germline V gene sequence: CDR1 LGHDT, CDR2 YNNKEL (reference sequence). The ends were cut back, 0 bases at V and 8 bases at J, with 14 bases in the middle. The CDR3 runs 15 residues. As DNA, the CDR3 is TGTGCCAGCAGCCAAGAACAGGCGCCCATTCATGAGCAGTTCTTC. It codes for CASSQEQAPIHEQFF.

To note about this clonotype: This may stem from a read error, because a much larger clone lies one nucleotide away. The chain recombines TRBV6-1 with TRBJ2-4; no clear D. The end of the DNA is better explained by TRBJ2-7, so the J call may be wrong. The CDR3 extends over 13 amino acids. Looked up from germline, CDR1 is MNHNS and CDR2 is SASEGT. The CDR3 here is CASSEGDPYEQYV. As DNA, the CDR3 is TGTGCCAGCAGTGAAGGTGACCCCTACGAGCAGTACGTC.

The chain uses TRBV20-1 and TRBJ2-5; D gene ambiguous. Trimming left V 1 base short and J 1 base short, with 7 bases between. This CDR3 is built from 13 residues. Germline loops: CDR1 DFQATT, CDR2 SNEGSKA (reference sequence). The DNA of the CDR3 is TGCAGTGCTAGAGTTGCTACCCAAGAGACCCAGTACTTC. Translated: CSARVATQETQYF.